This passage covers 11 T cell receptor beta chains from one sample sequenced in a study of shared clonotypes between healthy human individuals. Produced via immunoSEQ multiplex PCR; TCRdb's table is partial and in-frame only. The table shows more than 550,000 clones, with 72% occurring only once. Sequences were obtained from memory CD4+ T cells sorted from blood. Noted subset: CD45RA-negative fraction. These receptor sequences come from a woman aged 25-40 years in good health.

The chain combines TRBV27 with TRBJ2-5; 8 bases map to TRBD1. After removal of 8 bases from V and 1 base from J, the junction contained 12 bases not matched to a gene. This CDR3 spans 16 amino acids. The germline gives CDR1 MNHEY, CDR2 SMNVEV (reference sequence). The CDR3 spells CASRKSYRGSQETQYF. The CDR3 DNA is TGTGCCAGCCGTAAAAGCTACAGGGGGAGCCAAGAGACCCAGTACTTC.

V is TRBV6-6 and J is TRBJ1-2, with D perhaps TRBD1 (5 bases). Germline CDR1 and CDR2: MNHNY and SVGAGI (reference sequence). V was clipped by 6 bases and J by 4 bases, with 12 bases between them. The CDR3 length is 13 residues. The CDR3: CASSSGTVYGYTF. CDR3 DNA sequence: TGTGCCAGCAGCTCCGGGACGGTCTATGGCTACACCTTC.

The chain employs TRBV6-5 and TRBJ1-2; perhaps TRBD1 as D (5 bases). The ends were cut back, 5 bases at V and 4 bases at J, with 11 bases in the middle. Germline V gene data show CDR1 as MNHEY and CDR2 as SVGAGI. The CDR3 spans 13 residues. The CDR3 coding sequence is TGTGCCAGCAGTCCCGACAGCATCTATGGCTACACCTTC. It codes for CASSPDSIYGYTF.

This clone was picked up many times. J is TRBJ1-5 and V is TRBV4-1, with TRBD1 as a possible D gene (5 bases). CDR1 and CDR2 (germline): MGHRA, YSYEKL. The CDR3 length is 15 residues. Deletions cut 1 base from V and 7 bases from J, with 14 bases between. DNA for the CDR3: TGCGCCAGCAGCCAAGGGTTCAGGGAAGGACAGCCCCAGCATTTT. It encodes CASSQGFREGQPQHF.

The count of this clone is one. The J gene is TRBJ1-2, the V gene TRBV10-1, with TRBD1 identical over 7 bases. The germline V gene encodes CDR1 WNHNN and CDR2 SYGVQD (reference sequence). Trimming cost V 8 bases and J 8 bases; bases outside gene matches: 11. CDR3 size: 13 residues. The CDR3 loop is CASSVGTASGYTF. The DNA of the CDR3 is TGCGCCAGCTCCGTGGGGACAGCGAGCGGCTACACCTTC.

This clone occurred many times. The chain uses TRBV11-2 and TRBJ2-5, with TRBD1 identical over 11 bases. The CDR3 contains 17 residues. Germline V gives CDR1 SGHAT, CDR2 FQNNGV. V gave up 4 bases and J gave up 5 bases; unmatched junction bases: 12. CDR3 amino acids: CASSWAEGTGGWETQYF. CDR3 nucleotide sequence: TGTGCCAGCAGCTGGGCCGAAGGGACAGGGGGTTGGGAGACCCAGTACTTC.

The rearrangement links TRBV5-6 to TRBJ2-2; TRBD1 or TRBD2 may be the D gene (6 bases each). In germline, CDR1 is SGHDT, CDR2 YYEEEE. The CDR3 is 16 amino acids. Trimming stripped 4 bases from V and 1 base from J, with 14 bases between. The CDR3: CASSPGGGLNTGELFF. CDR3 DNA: TGTGCCAGCAGCCCCGGTGGGGGGCTGAACACCGGGGAGCTGTTTTTT.

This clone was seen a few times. The DNA of the CDR3 is TGCGCCAGCAGCTTGACAGGGGAGGGAAACACCATATATTTT. Its translation: CASSLTGEGNTIYF. The chain recombines TRBV5-1 with TRBJ1-3, with 7 bases fitting TRBD1. Germline V gene data show CDR1 as SGHRS and CDR2 as YFSETQ. The CDR3 sequence is 14 residues long. V gave up 1 base and J gave up 4 bases; unmatched junction bases: 2.

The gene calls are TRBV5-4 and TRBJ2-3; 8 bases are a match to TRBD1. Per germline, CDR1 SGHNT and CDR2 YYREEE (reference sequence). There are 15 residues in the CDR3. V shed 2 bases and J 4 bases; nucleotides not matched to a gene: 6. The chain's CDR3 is CASSFRQGSADTQYF. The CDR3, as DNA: TGTGCCAGCAGCTTCCGACAGGGGAGCGCAGATACGCAGTATTTT.

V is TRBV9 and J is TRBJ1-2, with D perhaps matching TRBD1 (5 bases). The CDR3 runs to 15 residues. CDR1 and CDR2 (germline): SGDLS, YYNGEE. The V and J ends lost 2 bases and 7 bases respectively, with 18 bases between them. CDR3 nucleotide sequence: TGTGCCAGCAGCGTTCGGGGGGAGAAAGCAGGTGGCTACACCTTC. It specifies CASSVRGEKAGGYTF.

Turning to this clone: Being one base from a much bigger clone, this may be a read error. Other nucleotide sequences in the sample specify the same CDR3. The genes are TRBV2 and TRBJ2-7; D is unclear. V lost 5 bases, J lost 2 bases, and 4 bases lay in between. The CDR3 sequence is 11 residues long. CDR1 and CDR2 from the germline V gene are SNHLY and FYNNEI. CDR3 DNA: TGTGCCAGCAGTCTAACCTACGAGCAGTACTTC. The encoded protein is CASSLTYEQYF.